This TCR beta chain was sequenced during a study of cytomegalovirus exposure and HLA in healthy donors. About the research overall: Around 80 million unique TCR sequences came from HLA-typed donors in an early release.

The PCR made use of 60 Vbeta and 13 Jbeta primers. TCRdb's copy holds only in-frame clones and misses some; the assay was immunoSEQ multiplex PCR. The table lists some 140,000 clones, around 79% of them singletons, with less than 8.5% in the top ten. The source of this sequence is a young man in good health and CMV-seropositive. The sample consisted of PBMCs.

This chain's CDR3 is CASSQVTGEMKLFF. CDR3 in DNA: TGTGCCAGCAGCCAAGTAACAGGGGAGATGAAACTGTTTTTT. This rearrangement joins TRBV4-2 to TRBJ1-4; 7 nucleotides line up with TRBD1. Germline-derived CDR1 and CDR2 are LGHNA and YNFKEQ. V was clipped by 1 base and J by 11 bases; unmatched bases: 7. This CDR3 contains 14 residues.